These 10 T cell receptor beta chains originate from one sample sequenced in a study of regulatory T cells in long-lasting Graves disease. Both iRepertoire HTBI primers and Arm-PCR of CDR3 regions were used to build the TCR beta libraries. Using its own MiXCR run on the multiplex PCR reads, TCRdb lists one record per CDR3 protein. The sample records some 470,000 distinct CDR3 sequences, roughly 21% being singletons. The time point was: persistent/refractory GD, antithyroid drugs over 5 years with positive TRAb. PBMCs were the source of the RNA used for TCR sequencing. The source was peripheral blood mononuclear cells (PBMCs), collected when the disease was refractory, from a patient treated with antithyroid drugs. These receptors came from a female donor with Graves disease.

This clonotype was counted ten times or more. V usage is TRBV15 and J usage is TRBJ2-7, with unresolved D. The CDR3 runs 12 residues. Per germline, CDR1 LNHNV and CDR2 YYDKDF (reference sequence). The V end lost 0 bases, the J end lost 3 bases, and 3 bases lay between the germline ends. CDR3 amino acids: CATSRDNYEQYF. CDR3 bases: TGTGCCACCAGCAGAGACAACTACGAGCAGTACTTC.

The table lists this clonotype with many counts. The V call is TRBV5-1, the J call TRBJ1-1, with no clear D. This CDR3 has 13 residues. Per germline, CDR1 SGHRS and CDR2 YFSETQ. Trimming took off 4 bases at V and 4 bases at J, with 11 bases between the two ends. DNA for the CDR3: TGCGCCAGCAGCGTATCAGCGGGCACTGAAGCTTTCTTT. It yields the protein CASSVSAGTEAFF. The entire variable domain, with the rest obtained from reference TRBV5-1 and TRBJ1-1, is as follows: KAGVTQTPRYLIKTRGQQVTLSCSPISGHRSVSWYQQTPGQGLQFLFEYFSETQRNKGNFPGRFSGRQFSNSRSEMNVSTLELGDSALYLCASSVSAGTEAFFGQGTRLTVV.

The rearrangement uses TRBV4-1 and TRBJ1-6; D might be TRBD1 (6 bases). CDR1 and CDR2 (germline): MGHRA, YSYEKL. The CDR3 is made up of 17 amino acids. Deletions cut 1 base from V and 5 bases from J, with 15 bases between. CDR3 nucleotide sequence: TGCGCCAGCAGCCAAGCGGCGGGGGCCAGACATAATTCACCCCTCCACTTT. It specifies CASSQAAGARHNSPLHF.

The CDR3 region is CASRNPGDEQFF. CDR3 bases: TGTGCCAGCAGAAATCCCGGGGACGAGCAGTTCTTC. The chain couples TRBV2 to TRBJ2-1, with D perhaps being TRBD1 or TRBD2 (5 bases each). This CDR3 has 12 residues. V was pared by 6 bases and J by 10 bases, with 13 bases between. The germline gives CDR1 SNHLY, CDR2 FYNNEI.

The rearrangement links TRBV29-1 to TRBJ2-7, with D possibly being TRBD1 (6 bases). The ends were cut back, 5 bases at V and 0 bases at J, with 11 bases in the middle. The CDR3 totals 13 residues. The germline V gene has CDR1 SQVTM and CDR2 ANQGSEA. CDR3 DNA sequence: TGCAGCGTTCAGAGACAGGCCTCCTACGAGCAGTACTTC. Translated, it gives CSVQRQASYEQYF.

In its sample, this clonotype was seen many times. The genes are TRBV20-1 and TRBJ2-7; 11 bases align to TRBD2. Germline V gene lookup returns CDR1 DFQATT and CDR2 SNEGSKA (reference sequence). Trimming removed 3 bases from V and 4 bases from J; junction bases left unmatched: 5. This CDR3 region has 14 residues. The CDR3 nucleotides read TGCAGTGCTAGCCAGGGACTAGCGGAGTACGAGCAGTACTTC. Translation: CSASQGLAEYEQYF.

This clonotype has a count of ten or more. The chain is built from TRBV3-1 and TRBJ1-2; 10 bases align to TRBD1. V trimming: 3 bases; J trimming: 11 bases; junction bases outside the gene matches: 3. The CDR3 sequence is 12 residues long. Germline CDR1 LGHDT, CDR2 YNNKEL (reference sequence). CDR3 amino acids: CASSHGQGEYTF. The CDR3 DNA sequence: TGTGCCAGCAGCCACGGACAGGGGGAGTACACCTTC.

This clonotype was recorded at least ten times. V usage is TRBV28 and J usage is TRBJ2-7; TRBD1 matches 8 bases. After removal of 9 bases from V and 4 bases from J, the junction contained 8 bases not matched to a gene. Looked up from germline, CDR1 is MDHEN and CDR2 is SYDVKM. The CDR3 is 13 residues long. Here the CDR3 DNA reads TGTGCCAGTAAGGACAGGGATCGGTACGAGCAGTACTTC. It specifies CASKDRDRYEQYF.

The genes are TRBV11-2 and TRBJ1-3, with D tentatively TRBD1 (5 bases). This CDR3 region has 14 residues. V dropped 7 bases and J dropped 2 bases, with 12 bases sitting between them. The germline V gene encodes CDR1 SGHAT and CDR2 FQNNGV. CDR3 in DNA: TGTGCCAGCAACTTTCGAGGGGCTGGAAACACCATATATTTT. Its translation: CASNFRGAGNTIYF.

The V call is TRBV20-1, the J call TRBJ2-6, with D possibly being TRBD2 (5 bases). Trimming shortened V by 6 bases and J by 4 bases, and 13 bases separated the two germline ends. This CDR3 comprises 14 residues. Germline CDR1 is DFQATT and CDR2 is SNEGSKA (reference sequence). The CDR3 sequence is CSANSGEGANVLTF. The CDR3 bases are TGCAGTGCCAACAGCGGAGAAGGGGCCAACGTCCTGACTTTC.